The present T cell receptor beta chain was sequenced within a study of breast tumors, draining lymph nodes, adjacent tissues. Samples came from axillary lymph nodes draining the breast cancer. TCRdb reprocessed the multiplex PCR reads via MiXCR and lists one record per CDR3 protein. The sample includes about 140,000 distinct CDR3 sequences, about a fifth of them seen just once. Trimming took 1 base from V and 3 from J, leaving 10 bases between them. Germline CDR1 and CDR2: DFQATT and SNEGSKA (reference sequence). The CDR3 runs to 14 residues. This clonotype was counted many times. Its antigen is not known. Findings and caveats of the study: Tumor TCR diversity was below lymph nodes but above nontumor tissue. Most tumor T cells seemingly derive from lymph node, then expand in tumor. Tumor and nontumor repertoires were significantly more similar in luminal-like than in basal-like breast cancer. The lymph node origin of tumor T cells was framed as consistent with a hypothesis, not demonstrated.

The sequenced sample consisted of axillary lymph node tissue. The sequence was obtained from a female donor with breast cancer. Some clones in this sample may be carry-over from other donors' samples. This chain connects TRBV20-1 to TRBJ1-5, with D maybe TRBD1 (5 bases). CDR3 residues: CSARVPGVNQPQHF. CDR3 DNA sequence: TGCAGTGCTAGAGTCCCGGGGGTCAATCAGCCCCAGCATTTT.